The 6 T cell receptor beta chains given below trace back to one sample, sequenced in a study of T cells in Graves' hyperthyroidism and ophthalmopathy. TCR beta CDR3 sequences were amplified from RNA transcripts. HTBI primers were the set used in a first-round RT-PCR of the TCR CDR3. TCRdb called the multiplex PCR reads again in MiXCR, with one record for every CDR3 protein. The sample lists roughly 380,000 distinct CDR3 sequences, about a sixth occurring once. Input material: blood. These receptors all come from a woman aged 35 to 49 with Graves' ophthalmopathy.

This clonotype came up many times. The chain has TRBV6-2 or TRBV6-3 and TRBJ2-5, with 11 positions matching TRBD2. Germline trimming cut 11 bases from V and 4 bases from J; bases unmatched to any gene: 12. There are 15 residues in the CDR3. From germline, CDR1 is MNHEY and CDR2 SVGEGT. The DNA of the CDR3 is TGTGCCGTGCGACCTAGCGGGAGGAGGGGAGAGACCCAGTACTTC. Residues: CAVRPSGRRGETQYF.

This clonotype has at least ten counts. It may be a read error: a sequence one base away is much more abundant. The chain carries TRBV28 and TRBJ1-5, with D possibly being TRBD1 (5 bases). CDR1 MDHEN and CDR2 SYDVKM come from the germline V gene. V was shortened by 8 bases and J by 4 bases, with 9 bases between the two germline ends. CDR3 length: 12 residues. The CDR3 reads CASAGTNQPQHF. Written as DNA, the CDR3 is TGTGCCAGCGCAGGGACTAATCAGCCCCAGCATTTT.

The rearrangement links TRBV27 to TRBJ1-5, with a weak D call TRBD1 (5 bases). CDR1 is MNHEY and CDR2 is SMNVEV in the germline V gene (reference sequence). V lost 3 bases and J lost 1, with 13 bases in between. CDR3 size: 16 residues. CDR3 region: CASSLVGTGSNQPQHF. The CDR3 DNA is TGTGCCAGCAGTTTGGTCGGAACAGGCAGCAATCAGCCCCAGCATTTT.

This clonotype was picked up many times. The V call is TRBV4-1, the J call TRBJ1-2, with 7 bases that match TRBD1. The germline CDR1 and CDR2 sequences are MGHRA and YSYEKL. J was trimmed by 2 bases and V by 7 bases; bases with no gene match: 4. The CDR3 has 13 amino acids. CDR3 protein: CASTRQGNYGYTF. The DNA of the CDR3 is TGCGCCAGCACCCGACAGGGAAACTATGGCTACACCTTC.

The table lists this clonotype with many counts. The V call is TRBV12-3 or TRBV12-4, the J call TRBJ1-1; tentative D call: TRBD1 (6 bases). With 8 bases removed from V and 6 bases from J, the gap between germline ends came to 22 bases. CDR3 length: 15 amino acids. CDR3 coding DNA: TGTGCCAGCCTCCCTTACGCCAGGGGTGTCTCTGAAGCTTTCTTT. Its protein product is CASLPYARGVSEAFF.

This clonotype has only one observation. Since a much larger clone is just one base distant, this may be a read error. The J gene is TRBJ2-2, the V gene TRBV7-2; D gene uncertain. The V end lost 5 bases, the J end lost 6 bases, and 13 bases lay between the germline ends. Per germline, CDR1 SGHTA and CDR2 FQGNSA. The CDR3 totals 14 residues. CDR3 sequence: CASSLHRMAGELFF. The DNA of the CDR3 is TGTGCCAGCAGCCTCCACAGAATGGCCGGGGAGCTGTTTTTT.